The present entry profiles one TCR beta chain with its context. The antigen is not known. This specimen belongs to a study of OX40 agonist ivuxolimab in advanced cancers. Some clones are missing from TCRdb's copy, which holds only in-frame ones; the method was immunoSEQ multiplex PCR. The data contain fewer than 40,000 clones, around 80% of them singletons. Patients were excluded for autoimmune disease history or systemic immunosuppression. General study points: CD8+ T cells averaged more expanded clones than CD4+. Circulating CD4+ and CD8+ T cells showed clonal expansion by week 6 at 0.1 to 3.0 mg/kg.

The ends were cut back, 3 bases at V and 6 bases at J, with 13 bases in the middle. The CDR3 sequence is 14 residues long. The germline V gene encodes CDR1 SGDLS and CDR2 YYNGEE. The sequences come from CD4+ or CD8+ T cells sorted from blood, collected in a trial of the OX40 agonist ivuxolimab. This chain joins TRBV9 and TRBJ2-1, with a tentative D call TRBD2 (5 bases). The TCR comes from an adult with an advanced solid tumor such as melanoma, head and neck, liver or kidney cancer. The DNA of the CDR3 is TGTGCCAGCAGCGGTGGACTCTACGGCAATGAGCAGTTCTTC. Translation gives CASSGGLYGNEQFF.